Listed below are T cell receptor beta chains from one sample, sequenced in a study of blood T cell repertoires in COVID-19. Produced via immunoSEQ multiplex PCR; TCRdb's table is partial and in-frame only. The data show over 45,000 clones, with 70% to 85% seen just once and about 4.4% held by the top ten. The sequenced material came from peripheral blood. These receptors came from a man aged 50 to 60 with active COVID-19. Both conserved end residues are part of each CDR3. Each record gives: V gene, clone size, CDR3 protein. Rows give clone size only sometimes, using once, few, many, or a class for an expanded clone.

V gene: TRBV27
clone size: -
CDR3 protein: CASSPTRQGSNQPQHF

V gene: TRBV7-2
clone size: -
CDR3 protein: CASSLVSGGNYEQYF

V gene: TRBV19
clone size: -
CDR3 protein: CASSIDPGHSPLANYGYTF

V gene: TRBV10-3
clone size: -
CDR3 protein: CAISRAGVFGTGGGYGYTF

V gene: TRBV5-1
clone size: -
CDR3 protein: CASRRGEGNMNTEAFF

V gene: TRBV18
clone size: -
CDR3 protein: CASSPLSNQPQHF

V gene: TRBV19
clone size: -
CDR3 protein: CASSSLLNTQYF

V gene: TRBV29-1
clone size: -
CDR3 protein: CSVRLQENTEAFF

V gene: TRBV6-2/TRBV6-3
clone size: few
CDR3 protein: CASSRDTEETQYF

V gene: TRBV19
clone size: -
CDR3 protein: CARTGGQPNTEAFF

V gene: TRBV5-5
clone size: -
CDR3 protein: CASSPGTGPGYGYTF

V gene: TRBV2
clone size: -
CDR3 protein: CASSIQGLSNQPQHF

V gene: TRBV7-7
clone size: -
CDR3 protein: CASRPLAGVSNEQFF

V gene: TRBV7-2
clone size: -
CDR3 protein: CASSLGQGAIGNTIYF

V gene: TRBV6-6
clone size: -
CDR3 protein: CASSPSRDIAYEQYF

V gene: TRBV12-3/TRBV12-4
clone size: once
CDR3 protein: CASSFQNTEAFF

V gene: TRBV3-1/TRBV3-2
clone size: -
CDR3 protein: CASSQTSSRAQYF

V gene: TRBV4-3
clone size: medium-sized
CDR3 protein: CASSQDWDSNYEQYF

V gene: TRBV6-4
clone size: medium-sized
CDR3 protein: CASSERDNQPQHF

V gene: TRBV13
clone size: -
CDR3 protein: CASSLGPKGGNQPQHF

V gene: TRBV29-1
clone size: -
CDR3 protein: CSVEVAGQGRETQYF

V gene: TRBV11-2
clone size: -
CDR3 protein: CASSFPGGPTLHF

V gene: TRBV24-1
clone size: -
CDR3 protein: CATSVRGQGIDTQYF

V gene: TRBV9
clone size: -
CDR3 protein: CASSVGAGLTPLHF

V gene: TRBV29-1
clone size: -
CDR3 protein: CSVEDLAGGGETQYF

V gene: TRBV10-1
clone size: -
CDR3 protein: CASKGQGASPLHF

V gene: TRBV6-2/TRBV6-3
clone size: -
CDR3 protein: CASTPGGMRNEQFF

V gene: TRBV6-5
clone size: -
CDR3 protein: CASRPTGGKIYEQYF

V gene: TRBV6-1
clone size: -
CDR3 protein: CASSELTANTGELFF

V gene: TRBV27
clone size: few
CDR3 protein: CASSLRDRGYEQYF

V gene: TRBV3-1/TRBV3-2
clone size: -
CDR3 protein: CASSHTIAGQETQYF

V gene: TRBV4-1
clone size: once
CDR3 protein: CASSQNPQGDSNQPQHF

V gene: TRBV6-5
clone size: once
CDR3 protein: CASSLTPTEGYTF

V gene: TRBV6-2/TRBV6-3
clone size: few
CDR3 protein: CASSYPAGGSNQPQHF

V gene: TRBV9
clone size: -
CDR3 protein: CASSAYQPGQGELVRGYTF

V gene: TRBV27
clone size: -
CDR3 protein: CATSQGGETQYF

V gene: TRBV27
clone size: -
CDR3 protein: CASSLSQGTYNSPLHF